This T cell receptor (beta chain) was obtained from a study of T cells in localized non-small cell lung cancer. This clone was recorded at least ten times. Germline V lookup: CDR1 MDHEN, CDR2 SYDVKM. This CDR3 has 21 amino acids. The V gene end was trimmed by 4 bases and the J gene end by 2 bases; junction bases not matched to a gene: 23. The data were produced by immunoSEQ multiplex PCR, yet TCRdb's version contains in-frame clones alone and is incomplete. The table lists around 83,000 clones, 60% to 85% of them singletons. The chain combines TRBV28 with TRBJ2-5; 9 positions agree with TRBD2. This material consisted of PBMCs, taken before any cancer treatment. This clonotype originated in a man between 40 and 69 years old with stage II squamous cell lung carcinoma. The CDR3 loop reads CASSSRPHRTSANYDQETQYF. The CDR3 DNA reads as TGTGCCAGCAGTTCTCGGCCCCACCGGACTAGCGCGAACTATGATCAAGAGACCCAGTACTTC.